This note documents a single T cell receptor beta chain sequence. Antigen unknown. Deletions cut 5 bases from V and 3 bases from J, with 13 bases between. The germline gives CDR1 ENHRY, CDR2 SYGVKD. This CDR3 spans 14 amino acids. These data are taken from a study of CD8+ T cells in alopecia areata. Study-wide results and caveats: Persistence in scalp and blood during tofacitinib was observed for many expanded lesional clones.

As for treatment: oral pan-JAK inhibitor, 5-10 mg twice daily. Sequencing relied on a cDNA template that was reverse transcribed from extracted RNA. TCRdb's table, derived via immunoSEQ multiplex PCR, lists solely in-frame clones and lacks some. Among under 350,000 clones, roughly 60% were seen once, and the ten largest hold roughly 1.8%. Material: CD4+ T cells sorted from blood, obtained at week 24, from a patient treated with tofacitinib. The clonotype comes from a human donor with alopecia areata. The chain has TRBV10-3 and TRBJ1-2; unclear D gene. The CDR3 spells CAISLKDADYGYTF. Here the CDR3 DNA reads TGTGCCATCAGTCTAAAGGATGCGGACTATGGCTACACCTTC.